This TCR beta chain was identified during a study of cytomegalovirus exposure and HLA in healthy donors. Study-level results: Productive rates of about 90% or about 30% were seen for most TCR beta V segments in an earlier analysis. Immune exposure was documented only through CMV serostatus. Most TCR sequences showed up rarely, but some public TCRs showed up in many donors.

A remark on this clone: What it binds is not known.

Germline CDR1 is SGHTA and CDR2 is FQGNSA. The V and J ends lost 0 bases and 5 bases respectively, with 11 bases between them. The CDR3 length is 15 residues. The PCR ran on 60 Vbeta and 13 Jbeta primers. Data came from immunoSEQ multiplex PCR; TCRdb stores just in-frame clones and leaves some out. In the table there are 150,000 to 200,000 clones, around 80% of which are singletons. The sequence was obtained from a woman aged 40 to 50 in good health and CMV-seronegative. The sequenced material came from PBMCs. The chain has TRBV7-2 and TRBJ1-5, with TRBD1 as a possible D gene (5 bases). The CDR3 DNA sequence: TGTGCCAGCAGCTTAGCGCAGGGTAAAGATCAGCCCCAGCATTTT. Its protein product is CASSLAQGKDQPQHF.